A single T cell receptor (beta chain) is shown here with its context. Its antigen remains unidentified. PCR amplification relied on 60 Vbeta primers (plus 13 Jbeta primers). The protocol was immunoSEQ multiplex PCR, while the TCRdb copy is restricted to in-frame clones and leaves out a portion. The sample lists approximately 170,000 clones, roughly 79% seen once, with roughly 1.9% in the top ten. The CDR3 has 15 amino acids. Germline lookup yields CDR1 SGHVS and CDR2 FQNEAQ. V gave up 3 bases and J gave up 5 bases, with 14 bases separating them. The entry originates in a study of cytomegalovirus exposure and HLA in healthy donors. General observations from the study: A few of the chains that were CMV-associated were confirmed in vitro to be specific for CMV antigens.

The sequence derives from a woman aged 25 to 39 in good health and CMV-seropositive. The chain joins TRBV7-8 to TRBJ2-1, with no clear D. The sample was PBMCs. CDR3 nucleotide sequence: TGTGCCAGCAGCTTCAGCGAGGAGTCAAACAATGAGCAGTTCTTC. This sequence encodes CASSFSEESNNEQFF. The full variable domain, with the rest looked up from reference TRBV7-8 and TRBJ2-1, is GAGVSQSPRYKVAKRGQDVALRCDPISGHVSLFWYQQALGQGPEFLTYFQNEAQLDKSGLPSDRFFAERPEGSVSTLKIQRTQQEDSAVYLCASSFSEESNNEQFFGPGTRLTVL.